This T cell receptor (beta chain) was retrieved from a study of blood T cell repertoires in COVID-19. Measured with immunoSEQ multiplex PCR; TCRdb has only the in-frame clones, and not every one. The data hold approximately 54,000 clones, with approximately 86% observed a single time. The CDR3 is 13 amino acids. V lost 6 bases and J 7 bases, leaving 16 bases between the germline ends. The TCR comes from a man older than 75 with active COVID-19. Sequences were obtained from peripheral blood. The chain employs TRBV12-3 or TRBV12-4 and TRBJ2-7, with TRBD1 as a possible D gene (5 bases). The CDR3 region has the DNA TGTGCCAGCAGCTGGGGCCAGCGCCCTGAGCAGTACTTC. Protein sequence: CASSWGQRPEQYF.